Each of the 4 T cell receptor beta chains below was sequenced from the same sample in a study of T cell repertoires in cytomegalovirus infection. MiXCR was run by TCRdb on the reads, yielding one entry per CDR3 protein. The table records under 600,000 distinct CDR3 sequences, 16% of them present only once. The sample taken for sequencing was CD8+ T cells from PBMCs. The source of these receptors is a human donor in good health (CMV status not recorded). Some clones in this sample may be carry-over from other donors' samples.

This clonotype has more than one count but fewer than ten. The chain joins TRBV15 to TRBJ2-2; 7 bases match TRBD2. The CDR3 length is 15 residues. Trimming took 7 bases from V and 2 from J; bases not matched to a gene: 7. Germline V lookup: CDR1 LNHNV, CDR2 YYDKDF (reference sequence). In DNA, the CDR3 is TGTGCCACCAAGGGAGGGAGGGCCAACACCGGGGAGCTGTTTTTT. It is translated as CATKGGRANTGELFF.

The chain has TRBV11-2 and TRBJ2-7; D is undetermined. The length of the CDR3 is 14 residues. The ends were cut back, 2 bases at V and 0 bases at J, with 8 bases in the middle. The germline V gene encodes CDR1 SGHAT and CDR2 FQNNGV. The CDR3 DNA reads TGTGCCAGCAGCTTATGGCACTACTCCTACGAGCAGTACTTC. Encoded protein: CASSLWHYSYEQYF.

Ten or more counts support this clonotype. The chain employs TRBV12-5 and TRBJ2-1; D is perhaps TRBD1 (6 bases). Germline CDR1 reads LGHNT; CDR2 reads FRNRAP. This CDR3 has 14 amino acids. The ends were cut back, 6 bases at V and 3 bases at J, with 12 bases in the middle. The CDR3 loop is CASGLQGGYNEQFF. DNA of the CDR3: TGTGCTAGTGGCCTGCAAGGGGGCTACAATGAGCAGTTCTTC.

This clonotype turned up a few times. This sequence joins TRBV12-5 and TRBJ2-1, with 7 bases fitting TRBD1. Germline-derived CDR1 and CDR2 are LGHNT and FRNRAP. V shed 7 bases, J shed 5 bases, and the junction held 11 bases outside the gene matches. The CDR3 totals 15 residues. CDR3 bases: TGTGCTAGTGCCCTGGTCCAGGGGGTGGACAATGAGCAGTTCTTC. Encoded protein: CASALVQGVDNEQFF.